The 19 T cell receptor beta chains in this list originate from one sample, sequenced in a study of blood T cell repertoires in COVID-19. Using immunoSEQ multiplex PCR, the repertoire was profiled, and TCRdb retains in-frame clones only, with some absent. The sample holds about 400,000 clones, nearly 90% seen once. Specimen: PBMCs or T cells enriched from blood (not recorded which). The receptors come from a woman in her 40s with acute COVID-19.

This clone showed up just once. The chain has TRBV9 and TRBJ2-5; 10 bases are shared with TRBD2. The CDR3 sequence is 14 residues long. After removal of 3 bases from V and 6 bases from J, the junction contained 5 bases not matched to a gene. Germline lookup yields CDR1 SGDLS and CDR2 YYNGEE. CDR3 region: CASSATSGYQTQYF. Written as DNA, the CDR3 is TGTGCCAGCAGCGCGACTAGCGGGTATCAGACCCAGTACTTC.

The V call is TRBV30, the J call TRBJ1-5, with D possibly TRBD1 on 6 matching bases. V was pared by 4 bases and J by 5 bases, with 12 bases between. There are 13 residues in the CDR3. From germline, CDR1 is GTSNPN and CDR2 SVGIG (reference sequence). The CDR3 bases are TGTGCCTGGAAATCGAACAGGGATCAGCCCCAGCATTTT. This sequence encodes CAWKSNRDQPQHF.

The chain links TRBV30 to TRBJ1-1; D is perhaps TRBD1 (5 bases). There are 15 residues in the CDR3. CDR1 is GTSNPN and CDR2 is SVGIG in the germline V gene (reference sequence). Trimming left V 2 bases short and J 5 bases short, with 18 bases between. CDR3 DNA: TGTGCCTGGAGTACATCGCCAGGGTTATGGACTGAAGCTTTCTTT. It codes for CAWSTSPGLWTEAFF.

The CDR3 bases are TGTGCCAGCAGTTGGGGACAGGGCGCTGAAAAACTGTTTTTT. It translates to CASSWGQGAEKLFF. This rearrangement joins TRBV27 to TRBJ1-4, with 9 bases that match TRBD1. Losses at the gene ends were 4 bases for V and 7 bases for J; bases not matched to a gene: 4. CDR3 length equals 14 residues. From germline, CDR1 is MNHEY and CDR2 SMNVEV (reference sequence).

The V and J genes are TRBV7-9 and TRBJ1-1; D perhaps matches TRBD1 (6 bases). Trimming removed 7 bases at V and 0 bases at J, with 21 bases between. The CDR3 sequence is 17 residues long. CDR1 and CDR2 (germline): SEHNR, FQNEAQ (reference sequence). CDR3 in amino acids: CASIKPGALFMNTEAFF. The CDR3 nucleotides are TGTGCCAGCATCAAACCAGGGGCTCTTTTCATGAACACTGAAGCTTTCTTT.

This chain links TRBV11-2 with TRBJ2-7; D not resolved. The V gene lost 0 bases and the J gene lost 9 bases, with 9 bases spanning the gap. Germline V gene sequence: CDR1 SGHAT, CDR2 FQNNGV. The CDR3 sequence is 12 residues long. Here the CDR3 DNA reads TGTGCCAGCAGCTTAGACCGGGTGGGGCAGTACTTC. Translating gives CASSLDRVGQYF.

The chain recombines TRBV5-4 with TRBJ2-7; D is undetermined. This CDR3 comprises 14 residues. The V end was cut by 1 base, the J end by 2 bases, with 10 bases between. Germline CDR1 and CDR2: SGHNT and YYREEE (reference sequence). The CDR3 loop is CASSLITATYEQYF. CDR3 in DNA: TGTGCCAGCAGCTTGATCACCGCTACCTACGAGCAGTACTTC.

The V call is TRBV30, the J call TRBJ2-3; D is ambiguous. This CDR3 has 15 residues. Germline V CDR1 and CDR2: GTSNPN, SVGIG (reference sequence). The V end lost 5 bases, the J end lost 2 bases, and 17 bases lay between the germline ends. This CDR3 is CAWSTRFSSTDTQYF. The CDR3 DNA sequence: TGTGCCTGGTCTACCCGGTTCTCTTCCACAGATACGCAGTATTTT.

The chain links TRBV27 to TRBJ2-5; 7 bases are a match to TRBD2. Germline V lookup: CDR1 MNHEY, CDR2 SMNVEV (reference sequence). The V gene end was trimmed by 6 bases and the J gene end by 4 bases; junction bases not matched to a gene: 11. The CDR3 spans 15 residues. The CDR3 protein is CASSWVAAGRETQYF. CDR3 coding DNA: TGTGCCAGCAGCTGGGTAGCAGCGGGGAGAGAGACCCAGTACTTC.

The V gene is TRBV4-2, the J gene TRBJ1-2; 8 nucleotides match TRBD1. Germline V gives CDR1 LGHNA, CDR2 YNFKEQ. V lost 2 bases and J lost 14; bases outside the gene matches: 7. The CDR3 runs 12 residues. The CDR3 spells CASSQPDRAYTF. The CDR3 DNA is TGTGCCAGCAGCCAACCGGACAGGGCGTATACCTTC.

This clone came up a few times. This rearrangement joins TRBV18 to TRBJ1-1; D is unclear. The CDR3 sequence is 16 residues long. Trimming cost V 3 bases and J 1 base, with 15 bases left between them. Germline V CDR1 and CDR2: KGHSH, LQKENI. The CDR3 nucleotides are TGTGCCAGCTCACCGGTAATCACAGCCCAGAACACTGAAGCTTTCTTT. It translates to CASSPVITAQNTEAFF.

This clone has a single count. The V and J genes are TRBV7-2 and TRBJ1-2; possibly TRBD1 for D (5 bases). This CDR3 comprises 13 residues. CDR1 and CDR2 (germline): SGHTA, FQGNSA. V was trimmed by 3 bases and J by 6 bases, leaving 11 bases between them. This CDR3 is CASSFSWGDGYTF. CDR3 bases: TGTGCCAGCAGCTTCTCCTGGGGGGATGGCTACACCTTC.

The rearrangement uses TRBV9 and TRBJ2-1; the match to TRBD2 covers 13 bases. V was pared by 3 bases and J by 5 bases, with 8 bases of the junction left unmatched. CDR1 is SGDLS and CDR2 is YYNGEE in the germline V gene. The CDR3 spans 17 residues. In DNA, the CDR3 is TGTGCCAGCAGCGCTGGGCCGGGGACTAGCGGGGACAATGAGCAGTTCTTC. Protein product: CASSAGPGTSGDNEQFF.

The rearrangement uses TRBV7-9 and TRBJ2-5; 13 bases match TRBD2. This CDR3 region has 16 residues. V lost 5 bases, J lost 0 bases, and 3 bases stayed unmatched. The germline V gene encodes CDR1 SEHNR and CDR2 FQNEAQ (reference sequence). CDR3 protein: CASSRGLAGYQETQYF. The CDR3 bases are TGTGCCAGCAGCCGGGGACTAGCGGGATACCAAGAGACCCAGTACTTC.

The chain joins TRBV27 to TRBJ1-5; tentative D call: TRBD1 (6 bases). Germline loops: CDR1 MNHEY, CDR2 SMNVEV (reference sequence). The CDR3 loop spans 14 amino acids. V was clipped by 3 bases and J by 6 bases, with 12 bases between them. This chain's CDR3 is CASSLRGRGQPQHF. As DNA, the CDR3 is TGTGCCAGCAGTTTGCGGGGGCGTGGTCAGCCCCAGCATTTT.

The chain links TRBV30 to TRBJ2-3; 7 nucleotides agree with TRBD2. Germline assignment: CDR1 GTSNPN and CDR2 SVGIG (reference sequence). This CDR3 comprises 15 residues. V was pared by 0 bases and J by 1 base, with 4 bases of the junction left unmatched. CDR3 nucleotides: TGTGCCTGGAGTGTAGTGGCGGGGGGCACAGATACGCAGTATTTT. As protein: CAWSVVAGGTDTQYF.

This sequence joins TRBV10-3 and TRBJ2-3, with 8 positions matching TRBD1. Germline loops: CDR1 ENHRY, CDR2 SYGVKD. V trimming: 2 bases; J trimming: 2 bases; junction bases outside the gene matches: 12. This CDR3 contains 18 residues. In DNA form, the CDR3 reads TGTGCCATCAGTGAGCCGACCGGGACAGGAGACCCCACAGATACGCAGTATTTT. It yields the protein CAISEPTGTGDPTDTQYF.

The rearrangement links TRBV11-2 to TRBJ2-1; possibly TRBD2 for D (6 bases). The CDR3 loop spans 14 amino acids. Germline assignment: CDR1 SGHAT and CDR2 FQNNGV. Trimming took 7 bases from V and 3 from J, leaving 13 bases between them. CDR3 loop: CASTAEGSYNEQFF. Written as DNA, the CDR3 is TGTGCCAGCACCGCGGAGGGGAGCTACAATGAGCAGTTCTTC.

The chain has TRBV11-2 and TRBJ2-7; TRBD1 aligns across 9 bases. The germline CDR1 and CDR2 sequences are SGHAT and FQNNGV. V lost 3 bases and J lost 6; bases outside the gene matches: 9. The CDR3 loop spans 15 amino acids. The CDR3 region has the DNA TGTGCCAGCAGCTTTGCGGGACAGGGAGCTTCCGAGCAGTACTTC. It specifies CASSFAGQGASEQYF.